This is a list of T cell receptor beta chains from one sample in a study of CD8 T cells in Susac syndrome. One entry per CDR3 protein results from TCRdb running MiXCR on the immunoSEQ multiplex PCR reads. This table has about 210,000 distinct CDR3 sequences, roughly 96% appearing once. Specimen: CD4+ T cells from PBMCs. The receptors come from a human donor with multiple sclerosis. CDR3s include the opening cysteine and the closing phenylalanine or tryptophan. A D gene is named only where the DNA matches it firmly. Rows may omit the clone size; those that give it use once, few, many or a size class.

TRBV12-3/TRBV12-4,TRBJ1-2,NA,NA,CASSLATEARGYTF,TGTGCCAGCAGTTTAGCGACCGAAGCAAGAGGCTACACCTTC
TRBV20-1,TRBJ2-1,NA,TRBD2,CSARDRLAGGRRYEQFF,TGCAGTGCTAGAGATCGATTAGCGGGAGGGAGGAGGTATGAGCAGTTCTTC
TRBV6-5,TRBJ2-7,NA,NA,CASSYSELATYEQYF,TGTGCCAGCAGTTACTCCGAGCTCGCTACCTACGAGCAGTACTTC
TRBV25-1,TRBJ2-7,NA,NA,CASSGVYEQYF,TGTGCCAGCAGTGGGGTCTACGAGCAGTACTTC
TRBV29-1,TRBJ1-2,NA,NA,CSVGTRNSYGYTF,TGCAGCGTAGGGACAAGGAACTCCTATGGCTACACCTTC
TRBV15,TRBJ2-1,NA,TRBD1,CATSKDRGYNEQFF,TGTGCCACCAGCAAGGACAGGGGTTACAATGAGCAGTTCTTC
TRBV5-1,TRBJ2-5,NA,TRBD1,CASTLVGQGQETQYF,TGCGCCAGCACCCTTGTGGGACAGGGACAAGAGACCCAGTACTTC
TRBV20-1,TRBJ2-1,NA,NA,CSAVGTRDEQFF,TGCAGTGCTGTAGGGACCCGTGATGAGCAGTTCTTC
TRBV28,TRBJ2-7,few,NA,CASSLTHEQYF,TGTGCCAGCAGTTTAACCCACGAGCAGTACTTC
TRBV20-1,TRBJ1-1,NA,NA,CSATLTGNTEAFF,TGCAGTGCCACATTGACAGGAAACACTGAAGCTTTCTTT
TRBV5-1,TRBJ2-2,NA,TRBD2,CASSLMAGETGELFF,TGCGCCAGCAGCTTGATGGCGGGGGAGACCGGGGAGCTGTTTTTT
TRBV20-1,TRBJ1-1,NA,NA,CSARADQGLRLAEAFF,TGCAGTGCTAGAGCAGACCAAGGACTTAGATTGGCTGAAGCTTTCTTT
TRBV6-5,TRBJ1-3,NA,NA,CASSWSRRGSSGNTIYF,TGTGCCAGCAGTTGGTCCCGGAGGGGGAGCTCTGGAAACACCATATATTTT
TRBV6-2/TRBV6-3,TRBJ2-2,NA,TRBD1,CASSEDRVMIGELFF,TGTGCCAGCAGCGAAGACAGGGTAATGATCGGGGAGCTGTTTTTT
TRBV29-1,TRBJ1-1,NA,TRBD1,CSVAYRQGQHSEAFF,TGCAGCGTGGCATACCGACAGGGTCAACACTCTGAAGCTTTCTTT
TRBV12-3/TRBV12-4,TRBJ2-7,NA,TRBD1,CASSPRTGRYEQYF,TGTGCCAGCAGCCCAAGGACAGGGCGCTACGAGCAGTACTTC
TRBV20-1,TRBJ1-1,NA,NA,CSARAGVRTEAFF,TGCAGTGCTAGAGCAGGGGTGAGGACTGAAGCTTTCTTT
TRBV7-9,TRBJ2-7,NA,NA,CASVPGTSSYEQYF,TGTGCCAGCGTCCCGGGGACATCCTCCTACGAGCAGTACTTC
TRBV18,TRBJ2-5,NA,NA,CASSRRTGNPYQETQYF,TGTGCCAGCTCACGTAGAACAGGCAATCCGTACCAAGAGACCCAGTACTTC
TRBV12-3/TRBV12-4,TRBJ1-1,NA,NA,CASNQRTARTRDEAFF,TGTGCCAGCAACCAAAGGACAGCGCGCACTAGAGATGAAGCTTTCTTT